What follows are 19 T cell receptor beta chains derived from one specimen sequenced in a study of blood T cell repertoires in COVID-19. Profiled with immunoSEQ multiplex PCR; TCRdb holds only in-frame clones, not every one. The table shows roughly 230,000 clones, with around 80% occurring only once. Sequencing was done on a sample of peripheral blood. All receptors come from a man aged 35 to 55 with acute or convalescent COVID-19.

This chain links TRBV5-1 with TRBJ2-7; 12 bases fit TRBD2. This CDR3 is 16 amino acids long. V was clipped by 0 bases and J by 4 bases; unmatched bases: 5. Germline CDR1 SGHRS, CDR2 YFSETQ. The CDR3 coding sequence is TGCGCCAGCAGCTTGGGGACTAGCGGGATATGGTACGAGCAGTACTTC. Protein: CASSLGTSGIWYEQYF.

This chain links TRBV29-1 with TRBJ2-1, with D maybe TRBD1 (7 bases). Per germline, CDR1 SQVTM and CDR2 ANQGSEA. This CDR3 spans 18 amino acids. V dropped 2 bases and J dropped 0 bases, with 20 bases sitting between them. The CDR3 here is CSVEFLKEGASSYNEQFF. In DNA form, the CDR3 reads TGCAGCGTTGAATTTCTTAAGGAGGGGGCTAGCTCCTACAATGAGCAGTTCTTC.

This clone was recorded a few times. This chain connects TRBV5-1 to TRBJ1-2, with a possible D match to TRBD1 (6 bases). Between the trimmed V and J ends, which lost 0 bases and 3 bases, there was a span of 15 bases. Germline lookup yields CDR1 SGHRS and CDR2 YFSETQ. The CDR3 spans 16 residues. The CDR3 DNA reads TGCGCCAGCAGCTTGGGTCTGGGGGGGCAGGACTATGGCTACACCTTC. It codes for CASSLGLGGQDYGYTF.

This clone was recorded at least ten times. The rearrangement joins TRBV15 to TRBJ2-5; 7 bases map to TRBD1. Germline CDR1 reads LNHNV; CDR2 reads YYDKDF (reference sequence). This CDR3 has 14 amino acids. J was trimmed by 2 bases and V by 5 bases; bases with no gene match: 5. In DNA form, the CDR3 reads TGTGCCACCAGCGGCGACAGGGTTCAAGAGACCCAGTACTTC. Amino acid sequence: CATSGDRVQETQYF.

The V and J genes are TRBV3-1 (or the pseudogene TRBV3-2) and TRBJ2-7; TRBD1 matches 9 bases. Germline V CDR1 and CDR2: LGHDT, YNNKEL (reference sequence). The CDR3 contains 15 residues. V trimming: 3 bases; J trimming: 7 bases; junction bases outside the gene matches: 10. CDR3 coding DNA: TGTGCCAGCAGCCAGATCTGGACAGGGGCGGGTGAGCAGTACTTC. This sequence encodes CASSQIWTGAGEQYF.

The rearrangement joins TRBV7-8 to TRBJ2-7, with TRBD2 matching over 8 bases. V was pared by 6 bases and J by 4 bases, with 5 bases of the junction left unmatched. Per germline, CDR1 SGHVS and CDR2 FQNEAQ. The CDR3 consists of 13 residues. CDR3 in DNA: TGTGCCAGCAGTCGGACTAGCCGGTACGAGCAGTACTTC. Amino acid sequence: CASSRTSRYEQYF.

The chain employs TRBV4-2 and TRBJ2-2, with 11 bases matching TRBD2. CDR1 LGHNA and CDR2 YNFKEQ come from the germline V gene. V was clipped by 5 bases and J by 5 bases; unmatched bases: 7. The CDR3 consists of 16 residues. Written as DNA, the CDR3 is TGTGCCAGCAGCGCACCGACTAGCGGGGTGACCGGGGAGCTGTTTTTT. Translated: CASSAPTSGVTGELFF.

The rearrangement uses TRBV9 and TRBJ1-4; weak D call: TRBD1 (5 bases). Germline V CDR1 and CDR2: SGDLS, YYNGEE. The CDR3 spans 14 residues. The germline V and J ends were trimmed by 4 bases and 4 bases, with 11 bases remaining between them. The CDR3 DNA sequence: TGTGCCAGCAGCCCACAGGCCTTTAATGAAAAACTGTTTTTT. Translating it yields CASSPQAFNEKLFF.

This chain joins TRBV3-1 (or the pseudogene TRBV3-2) and TRBJ2-3; TRBD2 matches 9 bases. The germline V gene has CDR1 LGHDT and CDR2 YNNKEL (reference sequence). J was trimmed by 2 bases and V by 7 bases; bases with no gene match: 10. The CDR3 is 16 residues long. The CDR3 reads CASTRGLAGTTDTQYF. For the CDR3, the DNA is TGTGCCAGCACCCGCGGGCTAGCGGGAACCACAGATACGCAGTATTTT.

The chain links TRBV5-1 to TRBJ2-7; perhaps TRBD2 as D (5 bases). There are 13 residues in the CDR3. V shed 4 bases and J shed 3 bases, with 11 bases lying between them. Germline-derived CDR1 and CDR2 are SGHRS and YFSETQ. The CDR3 DNA reads as TGCGCCAGCAGCCCAGACTACAACTACGAGCAGTACTTC. This sequence encodes CASSPDYNYEQYF.

This clone appeared a few times. This chain uses TRBV5-1 with TRBJ2-2; D not resolved. The CDR3 is 14 residues long. The germline V gene encodes CDR1 SGHRS and CDR2 YFSETQ. Trimming took 0 bases from V and 6 from J, leaving 9 bases between them. In nucleotides, the CDR3 is TGCGCCAGCAGCTTGGAGATAAGCCCCGGGGAGCTGTTTTTT. Translated: CASSLEISPGELFF.

The chain combines TRBV5-6 with TRBJ2-1; 10 bases map to TRBD2. Germline loops: CDR1 SGHDT, CDR2 YYEEEE. Losses at the gene ends were 3 bases for V and 7 bases for J; bases not matched to a gene: 7. The CDR3 covers 15 residues. DNA of the CDR3: TGTGCCAGCAGCTCCCTAGCGGGAGTTAGGAATGAGCAGTTCTTC. Amino acids: CASSSLAGVRNEQFF.

The J gene is TRBJ2-5, the V gene TRBV10-2; TRBD1 matches 7 bases. CDR3 length: 14 residues. J lost 2 bases, V lost 6 bases, and 6 bases had no gene match. Germline CDR1 is WSHSY and CDR2 is SAAADI. CDR3: CASRLDRNQETQYF. The CDR3, as DNA: TGCGCCAGCAGGCTGGACAGGAATCAAGAGACCCAGTACTTC.

This clone was counted between two and nine times. The genes are TRBV13 and TRBJ1-2, with 8 bases matching TRBD1. With 4 bases clipped from V and 4 bases from J, the junction kept 8 bases outside the gene matches. The CDR3 spans 15 residues. CDR1 PRHDT and CDR2 FYEKMQ come from the germline V gene (reference sequence). CDR3 in DNA: TGTGCCAGCAGCTCCGCAGGGGGCTCCCTCTATGGCTACACCTTC. This sequence encodes CASSSAGGSLYGYTF.

This clone was observed a single time. The chain has TRBV18 and TRBJ1-2; the D gene is possibly TRBD1 (5 bases). The V gene lost 6 bases and the J gene lost 4 bases, with 18 bases spanning the gap. CDR3 length: 15 amino acids. Germline values: CDR1 KGHSH, CDR2 LQKENI. CDR3 region: CASSPPVRGFYGYTF. The DNA of the CDR3 is TGTGCCAGCTCGCCTCCCGTACGGGGGTTCTATGGCTACACCTTC.

Turning to this clone: The same CDR3 also results from other DNA sequences found in this sample. This chain links TRBV11-2 with TRBJ1-6, with D hard to call. The V gene lost 1 base and the J gene lost 1 base, with 5 bases spanning the gap. Germline-derived CDR1 and CDR2 are SGHAT and FQNNGV. CDR3 length equals 15 residues. For the CDR3, the DNA is TGTGCCAGCAGCTTAGGACAATCCTATAATTCACCCCTCCACTTT. Its protein product is CASSLGQSYNSPLHF.

The chain recombines TRBV24-1 with TRBJ2-1; 12 nucleotides agree with TRBD2. Germline-derived CDR1 and CDR2 are KGHDR and SFDVKD. There are 18 residues in the CDR3. V was clipped by 4 bases and J by 4 bases; unmatched bases: 10. For the CDR3, the DNA is TGTGCCACCAGTGACCCTTCAGCGACTAGCGGGAGTTACAATGAGCAGTTCTTC. Its translation is CATSDPSATSGSYNEQFF.

The chain recombines TRBV10-3 with TRBJ2-7; 7 nucleotides agree with TRBD1. Germline V gene lookup returns CDR1 ENHRY and CDR2 SYGVKD. With 4 bases clipped from V and 3 bases from J, the junction kept 18 bases outside the gene matches. This CDR3 spans 18 amino acids. The DNA of the CDR3 is TGTGCCATCAGTGTGCTAAAGACAGGGCCACCCTCCAGCTACGAGCAGTACTTC. Protein sequence: CAISVLKTGPPSSYEQYF.

This clone was seen only once. The chain is built from TRBV5-1 and TRBJ2-5; D is possibly TRBD1 (5 bases). Trimming left V 4 bases short and J 1 base short, with 11 bases between. The germline gives CDR1 SGHRS, CDR2 YFSETQ. The CDR3 has 14 amino acids. The CDR3 DNA follows: TGCGCCAGCAGCATAGGACACCCCCAAGAGACCCAGTACTTC. Amino acid sequence: CASSIGHPQETQYF.